Below are 21 T cell receptor beta chains sequenced from a single sample in a study of cytomegalovirus exposure and HLA in healthy donors (dated by TCRdb to 2015 to 2018). The library came from the immunoSEQ multiplex PCR assay. Drawn from immuneACCESS, this table holds only the in-frame rearrangements with V and J called that TCRdb kept. Clones are partly lost; checked studies trace under half to an unresolved V gene and leave the rest unexplained. Present in this sample are about 360,000 clones, approximately 90% of which were seen just once. The top ten constitute around 0.8% of the sample. Specimen: PBMCs. Every receptor here comes from a woman younger than 30 in good health and CMV-seronegative.

The chain carries TRBV2 and TRBJ1-4, with a weak D call TRBD1 (5 bases). CDR1 is SNHLY and CDR2 is FYNNEI in the germline V gene. CDR3 length equals 16 residues. Trimming removed 7 bases at V and 0 bases at J, with 15 bases between. This chain's CDR3 is CASKYFDSATNEKLFF. The CDR3 coding sequence is TGTGCCAGCAAGTATTTCGACAGTGCAACTAATGAAAAACTGTTTTTT.

This chain links TRBV2 with TRBJ1-2; 7 bases are a match to TRBD1. The V gene end was trimmed by 6 bases and the J gene end by 7 bases; junction bases not matched to a gene: 8. Looked up from germline, CDR1 is SNHLY and CDR2 is FYNNEI. CDR3 length equals 13 residues. Here the CDR3 DNA reads TGTGCCAGCAGCCCGGGGACAGTTGCTGGCTACACCTTC. Translated, it gives CASSPGTVAGYTF.

The chain employs TRBV4-1 and TRBJ2-7; 9 bases agree with TRBD1. The CDR3 is made up of 15 amino acids. Germline CDR1 and CDR2: MGHRA and YSYEKL. V was clipped by 1 base and J by 2 bases; unmatched bases: 3. CDR3 sequence (DNA): TGCGCCAGCAGCCAAGGACAGGGGGGAACCTACGAGCAGTACTTC. Residues: CASSQGQGGTYEQYF.

This clone was found a few times. The chain uses TRBV29-1 and TRBJ1-6; 9 bases fit TRBD1. The CDR3 spans 14 residues. Germline V gene sequence: CDR1 SQVTM, CDR2 ANQGSEA. Trimming cost V 7 bases and J 8 bases; bases outside gene matches: 9. The CDR3 region is CSGISGTGHSPLHF. The DNA of the CDR3 is TGCAGCGGCATCTCTGGGACAGGGCATTCACCCCTCCACTTT.

Only one count was recorded for this clone. The chain links TRBV9 to TRBJ2-7; D remains ambiguous. Trimming took 5 bases from V and 2 from J, leaving 11 bases between them. The V gene's germline CDR1 is SGDLS and CDR2 YYNGEE. This CDR3 region has 13 residues. CDR3 sequence (DNA): TGTGCCAGCAGTCCTGGGCCCACCTACGAGCAGTACTTC. Translating gives CASSPGPTYEQYF.

The chain recombines TRBV14 with TRBJ2-3; TRBD2 aligns across 11 bases. Germline V gene data show CDR1 as SGHDN and CDR2 as FVKESK. This CDR3 is 15 amino acids long. The V segment lost 1 base and the J segment 5 bases; nucleotides outside the gene matches: 2. The CDR3 nucleotides are TGTGCCAGCAGCCAAGTAGCGGGAGGGAGAGATACGCAGTATTTT. Translated: CASSQVAGGRDTQYF.

The V call is TRBV7-9, the J call TRBJ2-2; 7 nucleotides match TRBD1. Germline V gives CDR1 SEHNR, CDR2 FQNEAQ (reference sequence). V lost 2 bases to trimming and J lost 1 base; unmatched junction nucleotides: 4. The CDR3 contains 16 residues. CDR3 nucleotides: TGTGCCAGCAGCTTACCACAGGGGTTGAACACCGGGGAGCTGTTTTTT. This translates into CASSLPQGLNTGELFF.

V gene TRBV28 combines with J gene TRBJ2-3; TRBD2 matches 8 bases. V was pared by 2 bases and J by 5 bases, with 9 bases of the junction left unmatched. The CDR3 has 16 residues. Germline lookup yields CDR1 MDHEN and CDR2 SYDVKM. The CDR3 spells CASSLGVAGREDTQYF. The CDR3 DNA is TGTGCCAGCAGTTTAGGGGTAGCGGGAAGGGAAGATACGCAGTATTTT.

The chain combines TRBV28 with TRBJ1-5, with 7 bases lining up with TRBD1. This CDR3 is built from 14 residues. Trimming removed 10 bases from V and 5 bases from J; junction bases left unmatched: 11. The germline V gene has CDR1 MDHEN and CDR2 SYDVKM. CDR3 bases: TGTGCCATCAGGGGTGACAGGGAATATCAGCCCCAGCATTTT. It yields the protein CAIRGDREYQPQHF.

Regarding this clone: Other DNA sequences in this specimen translate into the identical CDR3. V and J are TRBV5-1 and TRBJ2-5; D remains unclear. V was shortened by 0 bases and J by 5 bases, with 5 bases between the two germline ends. Germline CDR1 reads SGHRS; CDR2 reads YFSETQ. The CDR3 has 12 residues. This CDR3 reads CASSLVGETQYF. The CDR3 bases are TGCGCCAGCAGCTTGGTCGGTGAGACCCAGTACTTC.

This sequence joins TRBV18 and TRBJ2-7; possibly TRBD1 for D (5 bases). CDR1 and CDR2 from the germline V gene are KGHSH and LQKENI. This CDR3 is 15 amino acids long. With 1 base removed from V and 3 bases from J, the gap between germline ends came to 13 bases. CDR3 residues: CASSPLPRDGYEQYF. As DNA, the CDR3 is TGTGCCAGCTCACCACTACCCAGGGATGGCTACGAGCAGTACTTC.

The table lists this clone with a count of one. CDR3 residues: CASSHRGKCEQYF. CDR3 DNA sequence: TGTGCCAGTTCCCACAGGGGTAAGTGCGAGCAGTACTTC. The chain employs TRBV6-4 and TRBJ2-7; the match to TRBD1 covers 7 bases. Germline V lookup: CDR1 MRHNA, CDR2 SNTAGT. The CDR3 consists of 13 residues. J was trimmed by 6 bases and V by 9 bases; bases with no gene match: 11.

This chain uses TRBV2 with TRBJ2-7, with D possibly matching TRBD1 (5 bases). The CDR3 covers 14 residues. V was cut by 2 bases and J by 3 bases, with 11 bases left in between. The germline V gene has CDR1 SNHLY and CDR2 FYNNEI. The CDR3 reads CASSETDSDYEQYF. The CDR3 DNA reads as TGTGCCAGCAGTGAAACTGACAGCGACTACGAGCAGTACTTC.

The chain carries TRBV7-6 and TRBJ2-1; the match to TRBD2 covers 7 bases. V trimming: 2 bases; J trimming: 2 bases; junction bases outside the gene matches: 6. This CDR3 has 16 residues. The V gene's germline CDR1 is SGHVS and CDR2 FNYEAQ. As DNA, the CDR3 is TGTGCCAGCAGCTTAAAGACGGGGGGACCCTACAATGAGCAGTTCTTC. Encoded protein: CASSLKTGGPYNEQFF.

The chain recombines TRBV27 with TRBJ1-2, with TRBD1 matching over 7 bases. CDR1 and CDR2 from the germline V gene are MNHEY and SMNVEV (reference sequence). This CDR3 comprises 13 residues. V was pared by 4 bases and J by 5 bases, with 4 bases of the junction left unmatched. The CDR3 sequence is CASSYSGGYGYTF. The CDR3 DNA sequence: TGTGCCAGCAGTTACTCAGGGGGATATGGCTACACCTTC.

In nucleotides, the CDR3 is TGTGCCAGCAGTTTCGGCGGCTATAGCAATCAGCCCCAGCATTTT. Amino acid sequence: CASSFGGYSNQPQHF. This chain uses TRBV27 with TRBJ1-5; D ambiguous. The CDR3 has 15 residues. The V and J ends lost 3 bases and 0 bases respectively, with 9 bases between them. Looked up from germline, CDR1 is MNHEY and CDR2 is SMNVEV (reference sequence).

This clone was detected once. The V and J genes are TRBV6-4 and TRBJ2-1; weak D call: TRBD2 (8 bases). CDR3 length: 16 amino acids. V lost 4 bases to trimming and J lost 7 bases, with 20 bases between them. Per germline, CDR1 MRHNA and CDR2 SNTAGT. The CDR3 region has the DNA TGTGCCAGCAGTGGACAGGGCGACTCGGGAGGGAATGAGCAGTTCTTC. It specifies CASSGQGDSGGNEQFF.

The rearrangement links TRBV27 to TRBJ1-1; unclear D gene. CDR3 length: 13 amino acids. The V gene's germline CDR1 is MNHEY and CDR2 SMNVEV (reference sequence). V gave up 2 bases and J gave up 6 bases, with 10 bases separating them. CDR3 region: CASSLEKGAEAFF. In DNA form, the CDR3 reads TGTGCCAGCAGTTTAGAGAAAGGAGCTGAAGCTTTCTTT.

CDR3 DNA sequence: TGTGCCAGCAGCTTTACTACTAGCGGGGCAGATACGCAGTATTTT. Encoded protein: CASSFTTSGADTQYF. The rearrangement uses TRBV7-9 and TRBJ2-3, with 10 bases that match TRBD2. Germline-derived CDR1 and CDR2 are SEHNR and FQNEAQ (reference sequence). The J segment lost 4 bases and the V segment lost 3 bases, leaving 4 bases of the junction unmatched. The CDR3 sequence is 15 residues long.

The chain links TRBV19 to TRBJ2-2; TRBD1 matches at 8 bases. The CDR3 extends over 16 amino acids. Germline V gene sequence: CDR1 LNHDA, CDR2 SQIVND (reference sequence). With 1 base clipped from V and 4 bases from J, the junction kept 5 bases outside the gene matches. CDR3 region: CASSIGGQGLTGELFF. Written as DNA, the CDR3 is TGTGCCAGTAGTATAGGCGGACAGGGACTCACCGGGGAGCTGTTTTTT.

This rearrangement joins TRBV30 to TRBJ2-1; a weak D match, TRBD2 (6 bases). The germline gives CDR1 GTSNPN, CDR2 SVGIG (reference sequence). This CDR3 is 14 amino acids long. The V end was cut by 5 bases, the J end by 3 bases, with 14 bases between. CDR3: CAWRGLGLYNEQFF. The CDR3 DNA reads TGTGCCTGGCGAGGACTGGGACTCTACAATGAGCAGTTCTTC.